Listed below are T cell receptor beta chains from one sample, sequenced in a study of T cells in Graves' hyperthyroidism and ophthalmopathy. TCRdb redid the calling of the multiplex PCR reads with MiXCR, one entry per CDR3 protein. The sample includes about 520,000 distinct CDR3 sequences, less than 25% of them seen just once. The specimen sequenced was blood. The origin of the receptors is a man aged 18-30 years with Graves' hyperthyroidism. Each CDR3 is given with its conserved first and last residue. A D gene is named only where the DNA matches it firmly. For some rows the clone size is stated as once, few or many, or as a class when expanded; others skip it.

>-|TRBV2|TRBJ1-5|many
TGTGCCAGCAGTGATGAAAGGAGTCAGCCCCAGCATTTT
CASSDERSQPQHF
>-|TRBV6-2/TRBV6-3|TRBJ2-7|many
TGTGCCAGCAGTTTACAGGGCACCCTCTCCTACGAGCAGTACTTC
CASSLQGTLSYEQYF
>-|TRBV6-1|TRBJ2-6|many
TGTGCCAGCATACCGACAGGGACTCCCTCTGGGGCCAACGTCCTGACTTTC
CASIPTGTPSGANVLTF
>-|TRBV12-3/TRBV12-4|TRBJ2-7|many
TGTGCCGTCCCCCGCGGCACCACCTACGAGCAGTACTTC
CAVPRGTTYEQYF
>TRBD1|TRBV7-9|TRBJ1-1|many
TGTGCCAGCAGCCTTCCCCGGACAGGGGACACTGAAGCTTTCTTT
CASSLPRTGDTEAFF
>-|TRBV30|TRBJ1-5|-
TGTGCCTGGAGTTCCGGGGGGCATAGCAATCAGCCCCAGCATTTT
CAWSSGGHSNQPQHF
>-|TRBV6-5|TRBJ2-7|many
TGTGCCAGTTCCCGAGGGGGAGCCTACGAGCAGTACTTC
CASSRGGAYEQYF
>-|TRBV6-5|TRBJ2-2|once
TGTGCCAGCAGTTACGATTCGGTTGCTAAGTGGGGGGAGCTGTTTTTT
CASSYDSVAKWGELFF
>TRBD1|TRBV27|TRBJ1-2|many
TGTGCCAGCAGCACGGGACAGGGGGAGGGCTATGGCTACACCTTC
CASSTGQGEGYGYTF
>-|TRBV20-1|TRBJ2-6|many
TGCAGTGCTACAGACTCTGGGGCCAACGTCCTGACTTTC
CSATDSGANVLTF
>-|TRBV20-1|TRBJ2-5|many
TGCAGTGCTAGAAAGAGCTTCCAAGAGACCCAGTACTTC
CSARKSFQETQYF
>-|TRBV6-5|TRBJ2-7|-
TGTGCCAGCAGTTACTCGATGCTCCGGAAAAGCTCCTACGAGCAGTACTTC
CASSYSMLRKSSYEQYF
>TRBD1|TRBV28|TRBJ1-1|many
TGTGCCAGCACCGTGAAGGGGGCCCCCATGGCTTTCTTT
CASTVKGAPMAFF
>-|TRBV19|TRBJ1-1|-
TGTGCCAGTAGTATTGTATGGGGAATGAACACTGAAGCTTTCTTT
CASSIVWGMNTEAFF
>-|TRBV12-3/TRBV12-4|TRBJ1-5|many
TGTGCCAGCAGTTTAGAACAGGGAGCCCAGCATTTT
CASSLEQGAQHF
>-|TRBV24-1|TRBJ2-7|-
TGTGCCACCAGTGAGCCAAACAGGGAGAGAGGGGAGCAGTACTTC
CATSEPNRERGEQYF
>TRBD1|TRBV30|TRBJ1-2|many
TGTGCCTGGAAGGGACAGGGTGATGGCTACACCTTC
CAWKGQGDGYTF
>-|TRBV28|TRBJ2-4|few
TGTGCCAGCAGTCGAAAGGGATCCAAAAACATTCAGTACTTC
CASSRKGSKNIQYF
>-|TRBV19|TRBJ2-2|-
TGTGCCAGTAGTTCGATGGGCGCTGCGCACGGGGAGCTGTTTTTT
CASSSMGAAHGELFF
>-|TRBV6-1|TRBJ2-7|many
TGTGCCAGCAGCCCGACAACCTCCTACGAGCAGTACTTC
CASSPTTSYEQYF
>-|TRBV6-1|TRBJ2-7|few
TGTGCCAGCAGTGTCCGGGACTCCTACGAGCAGTACTTC
CASSVRDSYEQYF
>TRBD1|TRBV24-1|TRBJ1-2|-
TGTGCCACCAGTGATGGGGACAGTCATAATTTAGCTAACTATGGCTACACCTTC
CATSDGDSHNLANYGYTF
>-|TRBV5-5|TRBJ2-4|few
TGTGCCAGCAGCTTGCGGGTAGCCAAAAACATTCAGTACTTC
CASSLRVAKNIQYF
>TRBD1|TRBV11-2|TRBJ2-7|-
TGTGCCAGCAGCTTAACTAGGGGGCTCTACGAGCAGTACTTC
CASSLTRGLYEQYF
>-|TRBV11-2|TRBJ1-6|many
TGTGCCAGCAGCTTTCCAGGGATTTCACCCCTCCACTTT
CASSFPGISPLHF
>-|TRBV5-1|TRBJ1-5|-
TGCGCCAGCAGCTTGGGTGGGGCGACTGAGAATCAGCCCCAGCATTTT
CASSLGGATENQPQHF
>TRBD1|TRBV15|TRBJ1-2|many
TGTGCCACCAGCGTAGCGGGACAGGGGATAGGTGGCTACACCTTC
CATSVAGQGIGGYTF
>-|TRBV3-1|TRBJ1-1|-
TGTGCCAGCAGCCAAGGCCAGGGCGAAGCTTTCTTT
CASSQGQGEAFF
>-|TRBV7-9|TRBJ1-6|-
TGTGCCAGCAGCTTGACAGGCTATAATTCACCCCTCCACTTT
CASSLTGYNSPLHF
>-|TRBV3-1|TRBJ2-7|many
TGTGCCAGCAGCCACGACTTCTACGAGCAGTACTTC
CASSHDFYEQYF
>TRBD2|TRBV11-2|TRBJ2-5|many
TGTGCCAGCAGCCGCCGGACTAGCGACGAGACCCAGTACTTC
CASSRRTSDETQYF